These 10 T cell receptor beta chains were sequenced from one sample in a study of CD8 T cells in Susac syndrome. The RNA, about 0.45 to 1 ug, was put through reverse transcription using random hexamers. TCRdb reanalysed the immunoSEQ multiplex PCR reads using MiXCR and keeps one entry per CDR3 protein. The sample holds some 130,000 distinct CDR3 sequences, approximately 95% seen once. The source material was CD8+ T cells from PBMCs. All receptors come from a human donor with Susac syndrome.

The chain couples TRBV7-3 to TRBJ2-3; 7 bases map to TRBD2. The CDR3 extends over 15 amino acids. The V gene's germline CDR1 is SGHTA and CDR2 FQGTGA. Germline trimming cut 5 bases from V and 2 bases from J; bases unmatched to any gene: 7. The CDR3 protein is CASSPLAELTDTQYF. The DNA of the CDR3 is TGTGCCAGCAGCCCCCTAGCGGAACTCACAGATACGCAGTATTTT.

The chain employs TRBV7-9 and TRBJ2-1; D possibly corresponds to TRBD1 (5 bases). Germline-derived CDR1 and CDR2 are SEHNR and FQNEAQ (reference sequence). The ends were cut back, 7 bases at V and 6 bases at J, with 13 bases in the middle. CDR3 length: 13 amino acids. The CDR3 loop is CASTNPQGNEQFF. In DNA form, the CDR3 reads TGTGCCAGCACCAACCCCCAGGGCAATGAGCAGTTCTTC.

This chain joins TRBV9 and TRBJ2-1; TRBD1 aligns across 9 bases. CDR1 is SGDLS and CDR2 is YYNGEE in the germline V gene. This CDR3 has 21 residues. After removal of 3 bases from V and 2 bases from J, the junction contained 21 bases not matched to a gene. The DNA of the CDR3 is TGTGCCAGCAGCGGGCGCGGTCCCGGGACAGGGCGGACCGGGGCCTACAATGAGCAGTTCTTC. This gives the protein CASSGRGPGTGRTGAYNEQFF.

J is TRBJ2-5 and V is TRBV24-1; 10 positions match TRBD1. Per germline, CDR1 KGHDR and CDR2 SFDVKD. The CDR3 consists of 14 residues. After removal of 4 bases from V and 5 bases from J, the junction contained 3 bases not matched to a gene. The CDR3 protein is CATSETGGPETQYF. CDR3 coding DNA: TGTGCCACCAGTGAGACAGGGGGCCCGGAGACCCAGTACTTC.

The J gene is TRBJ2-7, the V gene TRBV7-2; 7 nucleotides align to TRBD1. There are 15 residues in the CDR3. V was pared by 5 bases and J by 5 bases, with 12 bases of the junction left unmatched. CDR1 and CDR2 (germline): SGHTA, FQGNSA. The CDR3 DNA follows: TGTGCCAGCAGCACGTTCGAGACAGGGAACCACGAGCAGTACTTC. Its protein product is CASSTFETGNHEQYF.

This chain joins TRBV30 and TRBJ1-3, with D perhaps matching TRBD1 (5 bases). There are 14 residues in the CDR3. CDR1 GTSNPN and CDR2 SVGIG come from the germline V gene (reference sequence). The V gene lost 2 bases and the J gene lost 3 bases, with 11 bases spanning the gap. The chain's CDR3 is CAWSLEGFGNTIYF. The CDR3 DNA reads TGTGCCTGGAGTCTAGAGGGGTTTGGAAACACCATATATTTT.

The V and J genes are TRBV7-2 and TRBJ2-3; D unresolved. V lost 4 bases, J lost 2 bases, and 4 bases lay in between. Germline lookup yields CDR1 SGHTA and CDR2 FQGNSA. This CDR3 region has 12 residues. CDR3 sequence: CASSSVTDTQYF. The CDR3 DNA follows: TGTGCCAGCAGCTCGGTCACAGATACGCAGTATTTT.

This chain connects TRBV18 to TRBJ1-2; D might be TRBD1 (6 bases). The CDR3 spans 14 residues. CDR1 and CDR2 from the germline V gene are KGHSH and LQKENI. V lost 2 bases and J 4 bases, leaving 11 bases between the germline ends. CDR3 in amino acids: CASSPGGVTYGYTF. The DNA of the CDR3 is TGTGCCAGCTCACCAGGGGGCGTTACCTATGGCTACACCTTC. Drawing the rest from reference TRBV18 and TRBJ1-2, the complete variable domain is NAGVMQNPRHLVRRRGQEARLRCSPMKGHSHVYWYRQLPEEGLKFMVYLQKENIIDESGMPKERFSAEFPKEGPSILRIQQVVRGDSAAYFCASSPGGVTYGYTFGSGTRLTVV.

V and J are TRBV20-1 and TRBJ2-2; D gene ambiguous. The V gene lost 0 bases and the J gene lost 4 bases, with 6 bases spanning the gap. Germline CDR1 reads DFQATT; CDR2 reads SNEGSKA (reference sequence). This CDR3 is 13 amino acids long. The CDR3 DNA reads TGCAGTGCTAGAGATGGCGGCACCGGGGAGCTGTTTTTT. It translates to CSARDGGTGELFF.

The chain links TRBV27 to TRBJ2-1; 8 bases are a match to TRBD1. After removal of 3 bases from V and 4 bases from J, the junction contained 5 bases not matched to a gene. Germline V lookup: CDR1 MNHEY, CDR2 SMNVEV (reference sequence). This CDR3 contains 15 residues. The CDR3, as DNA: TGTGCCAGCAGTTTGGCTGGACAGGGTTACAATGAGCAGTTCTTC. As protein: CASSLAGQGYNEQFF.